These 14 T cell receptor beta chains originate from one sample sequenced in a study of blood T cell repertoires in COVID-19. Profiling relied on immunoSEQ multiplex PCR, and the TCRdb table lists in-frame clones only, not all of them. In the table there are some 200,000 clones, 87% of which are singletons. Sequencing was done on a sample of peripheral blood. The source is a man aged 18 to 30 with active or convalescent COVID-19.

The chain combines TRBV28 with TRBJ1-2, with D possibly matching TRBD1 (6 bases). The CDR3 is 13 amino acids. Trimming removed 3 bases at V and 4 bases at J, with 9 bases between. The germline V gene has CDR1 MDHEN and CDR2 SYDVKM. In DNA form, the CDR3 reads TGTGCCAGCAGTTTTCAGGGGCTCTATGGCTACACCTTC. This translates into CASSFQGLYGYTF.

The V call is TRBV7-9, the J call TRBJ1-6; 7 bases agree with TRBD1. The CDR3 has 14 residues. Per the germline V gene, CDR1 is SEHNR and CDR2 is FQNEAQ (reference sequence). J was trimmed by 7 bases and V by 6 bases; bases with no gene match: 6. The CDR3 coding sequence is TGTGCCAGCAGTTTGGGACAGCTCAATTCACCCCTCCACTTT. Residues: CASSLGQLNSPLHF. The variable domain in full, completed from reference TRBV7-9 and TRBJ1-6, reads DTGVSQNPRHKITKRGQNVTFRCDPISEHNRLYWYRQTLGQGPEFLTYFQNEAQLEKSRLLSDRFSAERPKGSFSTLEIQRTEQGDSAMYLCASSLGQLNSPLHFGNGTRLTVT.

The V call is TRBV7-2, the J call TRBJ2-5; 10 nucleotides agree with TRBD2. V lost 4 bases and J lost 2; bases outside the gene matches: 7. The CDR3 is 16 amino acids. The V gene's germline CDR1 is SGHTA and CDR2 FQGNSA. The CDR3 spells CASSSTGTSVQETQYF. For the CDR3, the DNA is TGTGCCAGCAGCTCAACCGGGACTAGCGTACAAGAGACCCAGTACTTC.

The gene calls are TRBV4-1 and TRBJ2-5, with TRBD2 identical over 7 bases. CDR1 and CDR2 from the germline V gene are MGHRA and YSYEKL. There are 17 residues in the CDR3. V lost 4 bases and J lost 1; bases outside the gene matches: 12. This CDR3 is CASSPFSSGASQETQYF. The CDR3 DNA sequence: TGCGCCAGCAGCCCCTTTTCTAGCGGCGCCTCCCAAGAGACCCAGTACTTC.

This rearrangement joins TRBV6-5 to TRBJ1-1; D gene uncertain. The CDR3 sequence is 14 residues long. V lost 7 bases and J 0 bases, leaving 12 bases between the germline ends. Germline values: CDR1 MNHEY, CDR2 SVGAGI. As DNA, the CDR3 is TGTGCCAGCAAAACCAGTCAGTTGAACACTGAAGCTTTCTTT. Its protein is CASKTSQLNTEAFF.

The V and J genes are TRBV6-1 and TRBJ1-5; D not certain. Germline-derived CDR1 and CDR2 are MNHNS and SASEGT. V gave up 7 bases and J gave up 3 bases, with 13 bases separating them. This CDR3 contains 14 residues. CDR3 nucleotides: TGTGCCAGCAAGGGAGAGGGAAACAATCAGCCCCAGCATTTT. Amino acids: CASKGEGNNQPQHF.

The V call is TRBV4-1, the J call TRBJ1-5; a weak D match, TRBD1 (5 bases). Deletions cut 0 bases from V and 2 bases from J, with 14 bases between. The germline CDR1 and CDR2 sequences are MGHRA and YSYEKL. The CDR3 contains 17 residues. CDR3 DNA: TGCGCCAGCAGCCAAGAGACAGTCCCCATTGGCAATCAGCCCCAGCATTTT. Protein sequence: CASSQETVPIGNQPQHF.

The rearrangement uses TRBV27 and TRBJ1-1, with D possibly matching TRBD1 (6 bases). V was trimmed by 5 bases and J by 4 bases, leaving 17 bases between them. CDR3 length: 15 amino acids. Germline values: CDR1 MNHEY, CDR2 SMNVEV (reference sequence). The CDR3 here is CASSILQGVGTEAFF. The CDR3 DNA is TGTGCCAGCAGTATCTTACAGGGCGTTGGCACTGAAGCTTTCTTT.

About this clone: One end of the junction varies from germline; a read error may be responsible. The rearrangement uses TRBV11-2 and TRBJ1-6; 7 bases line up with TRBD1. This CDR3 has 11 amino acids. Germline assignment: CDR1 SGHAT and CDR2 FQNNGV. The CDR3 loop reads CASSLDTGVHF. CDR3 bases: TGTGCCAGCAGCCTAGACACAGGGGTCCACTTT.

Here the CDR3 DNA reads TGTGCCAGTAGTATAGGGCATCTCTACGAGCAGTACGTC. It encodes CASSIGHLYEQYV. The V gene is TRBV19, the J gene TRBJ2-7; D not resolved. The germline CDR1 and CDR2 sequences are LNHDA and SQIVND (reference sequence). Trimming stripped 1 base from V and 3 bases from J, with 7 bases between. There are 13 residues in the CDR3.

This clone has just a few counts. V gene TRBV10-3 combines with J gene TRBJ1-1; D might be TRBD1 (5 bases). This CDR3 has 13 amino acids. With 0 bases removed from V and 5 bases from J, the gap between germline ends came to 7 bases. Germline V gene sequence: CDR1 ENHRY, CDR2 SYGVKD. CDR3 nucleotides: TGTGCCATCAGTGAGTCTAGACAGACTGAAGCTTTCTTT. It specifies CAISESRQTEAFF.

This clone was counted a single time. The chain links TRBV6-1 to TRBJ1-6, with TRBD1 as a possible D gene (5 bases). This CDR3 spans 15 amino acids. Germline V gene data show CDR1 as MNHNS and CDR2 as SASEGT. V lost 2 bases and J lost 7, with 12 bases in between. The CDR3 coding sequence is TGTGCCAGCAGTGAACAGGGCCAGCTAAATTCACCCCTCCACTTT. This codes for CASSEQGQLNSPLHF.

The V call is TRBV29-1, the J call TRBJ2-2, with D hard to call. Germline V gene data show CDR1 as SQVTM and CDR2 as ANQGSEA. This CDR3 has 12 amino acids. Trimming stripped 3 bases from V and 3 bases from J, with 5 bases between. As DNA, the CDR3 is TGCAGCGTTGACCGGGACACCGGGGAGCTGTTTTTT. It specifies CSVDRDTGELFF.

The V gene is TRBV12-3 or TRBV12-4, the J gene TRBJ1-1, with no clear D. The CDR3 is 13 residues long. Trimming removed 3 bases from V and 6 bases from J, with 11 bases in between. The CDR3 reads CASSFGERAEAFF. CDR3 nucleotide sequence: TGTGCCAGCAGTTTTGGGGAGCGGGCTGAAGCTTTCTTT.